This T cell receptor (beta chain) was retrieved from a study of breast tumors, draining lymph nodes, adjacent tissues. General study results and limits: Tumor TCR diversity was below lymph nodes but above nontumor tissue. The data were judged consistent with most tumor T cells coming from lymph node and expanding in tumor. Luminal-like breast cancer showed significantly greater tumor-nontumor repertoire similarity than basal-like breast cancer did.

Breast cancer patients provided tissue from their axillary draining lymph nodes. V lost 1 base, J lost 5 bases, and 9 bases lay in between. CDR3 length: 12 amino acids. Per germline, CDR1 DFQATT and CDR2 SNEGSKA (reference sequence). Each CDR3 protein is one row after TCRdb ran MiXCR on the multiplex PCR reads. Of about 180,000 distinct CDR3 sequences in the sample, 30% to 35% were seen once. This clonotype occurred many times. What it recognizes is unknown. The sequencing sample was made of axillary lymph node tissue. This clonotype was obtained from a female donor with breast cancer. Some clones in this sample may be carry-over from other donors' samples. The rearrangement links TRBV20-1 to TRBJ2-7; D is unclear. In DNA, the CDR3 is TGCAGTGCTAGAGGAAAAGCTGACGAGCAGTACTTC. Translated: CSARGKADEQYF.